The clone carrying this T cell receptor (beta chain) came up a few times. These data come from a study of control samples from healthy donors and cancer patients. CDR1 is SGHNT, CDR2 YYREEE, per germline (reference sequence). This CDR3 has 16 amino acids. V was trimmed by 4 bases and J by 4 bases, leaving 17 bases between them. Only in-frame clones appear in the TCRdb table, and some are missing; sequencing was by immunoSEQ multiplex PCR. The table lists about 130,000 clones, 85% to 95% of them singletons. Sequencing was carried out using PBMCs. The source is a man aged 60 to 75 with colorectal cancer. The rearrangement links TRBV5-4 to TRBJ2-2; the D gene could be TRBD1 or TRBD2 (5 bases each). CDR3: CASSLSGRPSTGELFF. The CDR3 DNA reads TGTGCCAGCAGCCTCTCGGGACGGCCGAGCACCGGGGAGCTGTTTTTT.